Listed below are T cell receptor beta chains from one sample, sequenced in a study of T cells after yellow fever vaccination. TCRdb re-derived calls from the 5' RACE reads in MiXCR, one entry per CDR3 protein. The table records approximately 580,000 distinct CDR3 sequences, less than 20% of them present only once. The input for sequencing was PBMCs, taken less than 6 days after the first yellow fever vaccination. The receptors come from a man aged 18 to 30 who received the YFV17D yellow fever vaccine. The CDR3 runs from the conserved cysteine through the conserved F or W. Fields, in order: CDR3 protein, CDR3 DNA, clone size, V gene, D gene, J gene. D genes are given only for firm matches. A clone size is listed for some rows: how often the clone was seen (once, few, many), or a class if it is expanded.

CDR3aa: CASRPRSHYYEQYF
CDR3nt: TGTGCCAGCAGACCACGGTCTCATTACTACGAGCAGTACTTC
abundance: -
v_gene: TRBV5-6
d_gene: -
j_gene: TRBJ2-7

CDR3aa: CASATDRMNTEAFF
CDR3nt: TGCGCCAGCGCCACAGACAGAATGAACACTGAAGCTTTCTTT
abundance: -
v_gene: TRBV5-1
d_gene: -
j_gene: TRBJ1-1

CDR3aa: CASSPTDTEAFF
CDR3nt: TGTGCCAGCAGCCCGACGGACACTGAAGCTTTCTTT
abundance: many
v_gene: TRBV7-9
d_gene: -
j_gene: TRBJ1-1

CDR3aa: CASSTDEAQETQYF
CDR3nt: TGTGCCAGCAGCACAGACGAGGCACAAGAGACCCAGTACTTC
abundance: -
v_gene: TRBV7-9
d_gene: -
j_gene: TRBJ2-5

CDR3aa: CASSSGFYEQFF
CDR3nt: TGTGCCAGCAGCTCCGGGTTCTATGAGCAGTTCTTC
abundance: -
v_gene: TRBV11-1
d_gene: -
j_gene: TRBJ2-1

CDR3aa: CASSLRDSPLHF
CDR3nt: TGTGCCAGCAGTTTGCGGGATTCACCCCTCCACTTT
abundance: few
v_gene: TRBV12-3/TRBV12-4
d_gene: -
j_gene: TRBJ1-6

CDR3aa: CSAPLGTGGRNEQFF
CDR3nt: TGCAGTGCACCCCTCGGGACAGGGGGACGCAATGAGCAGTTCTTC
abundance: few
v_gene: TRBV20-1
d_gene: TRBD1
j_gene: TRBJ2-1

CDR3aa: CASSPYGQPDYNEQFF
CDR3nt: TGTGCCAGCAGTCCCTACGGACAGCCGGATTACAATGAGCAGTTCTTC
abundance: -
v_gene: TRBV12-3/TRBV12-4
d_gene: -
j_gene: TRBJ2-1

CDR3aa: CASSLGGGPLFF
CDR3nt: TGTGCCAGCAGCTTAGGTGGGGGGCCCTTGTTCTTC
abundance: many
v_gene: TRBV7-2
d_gene: -
j_gene: TRBJ2-1

CDR3aa: CASSLGLARETQYF
CDR3nt: TGTGCCAGCAGCTTAGGACTAGCGAGGGAGACCCAGTACTTC
abundance: many
v_gene: TRBV7-2
d_gene: TRBD2
j_gene: TRBJ2-5

CDR3aa: CASSQDLSSYNEQFF
CDR3nt: TGTGCCAGCAGCCAAGATCTGTCCAGCTACAATGAGCAGTTCTTC
abundance: few
v_gene: TRBV14
d_gene: -
j_gene: TRBJ2-1

CDR3aa: CASSPILAGSYTQYF
CDR3nt: TGCGCCAGCAGCCCAATACTAGCGGGGAGCTATACGCAGTATTTT
abundance: few
v_gene: TRBV4-3
d_gene: TRBD2
j_gene: TRBJ2-3

CDR3aa: CASSPGTSYHGELFF
CDR3nt: TGTGCCAGCAGTCCCGGGACTAGCTATCACGGGGAGCTGTTTTTT
abundance: -
v_gene: TRBV12-3/TRBV12-4
d_gene: TRBD2
j_gene: TRBJ2-2

CDR3aa: CASASEAGQPQHF
CDR3nt: TGTGCCAGCGCCTCAGAAGCCGGTCAGCCCCAGCATTTT
abundance: few
v_gene: TRBV6-4
d_gene: -
j_gene: TRBJ1-5

CDR3aa: CATWDSTYEQYF
CDR3nt: TGTGCCACCTGGGACTCGACCTACGAGCAGTACTTC
abundance: few
v_gene: TRBV10-3
d_gene: -
j_gene: TRBJ2-7

CDR3aa: CASSYRRDSSETQYF
CDR3nt: TGTGCCAGCAGCTATCGTCGGGACAGCTCAGAGACCCAGTACTTC
abundance: many
v_gene: TRBV7-2
d_gene: TRBD1
j_gene: TRBJ2-5

CDR3aa: CASSSSNRKEDGYTF
CDR3nt: TGCGCCAGCAGCTCAAGCAACAGGAAGGAGGATGGCTACACCTTC
abundance: few
v_gene: TRBV5-1
d_gene: -
j_gene: TRBJ1-2

CDR3aa: CASSFSGRGGETQYF
CDR3nt: TGTGCCAGCAGCTTCTCTGGCAGGGGCGGAGAGACCCAGTACTTC
abundance: few
v_gene: TRBV13
d_gene: -
j_gene: TRBJ2-5

CDR3aa: CASSPRGTEAFF
CDR3nt: TGTGCCAGCAGCCCAAGGGGCACTGAAGCTTTCTTT
abundance: many
v_gene: TRBV7-9
d_gene: -
j_gene: TRBJ1-1

CDR3aa: CATSREWQGPYEQYF
CDR3nt: TGTGCCACCAGCAGAGAATGGCAGGGTCCGTACGAGCAGTACTTC
abundance: -
v_gene: TRBV15
d_gene: -
j_gene: TRBJ2-7

CDR3aa: CASSVTGEVGELFF
CDR3nt: TGTGCCAGCAGCGTGACAGGGGAGGTCGGGGAGCTGTTTTTT
abundance: once
v_gene: TRBV9
d_gene: TRBD1
j_gene: TRBJ2-2

CDR3aa: CAIRSGTVATNEKLFF
CDR3nt: TGTGCCATCAGATCCGGGACGGTTGCAACTAATGAAAAACTGTTTTTT
abundance: -
v_gene: TRBV10-3
d_gene: -
j_gene: TRBJ1-4

CDR3aa: CASRRDRGGGNEKLFF
CDR3nt: TGTGCCAGCAGAAGGGACAGAGGGGGGGGTAATGAAAAACTGTTTTTT
abundance: few
v_gene: TRBV7-8
d_gene: TRBD1
j_gene: TRBJ1-4

CDR3aa: CASSLGRGPGNIQYF
CDR3nt: TGTGCCAGCAGCTTGGGCAGGGGGCCCGGAAACATTCAGTACTTC
abundance: once
v_gene: TRBV5-6
d_gene: TRBD1
j_gene: TRBJ2-4

CDR3aa: CASSGDRPNYGYTF
CDR3nt: TGTGCCAGCAGTGGGGACAGACCCAACTATGGCTACACCTTC
abundance: few
v_gene: TRBV25-1
d_gene: TRBD1
j_gene: TRBJ1-2

CDR3aa: CASSLNMVDEQYF
CDR3nt: TGTGCCAGCAGCTTAAATATGGTCGACGAGCAGTACTTC
abundance: -
v_gene: TRBV7-9
d_gene: -
j_gene: TRBJ2-7

CDR3aa: CASSQHTGDTEAFF
CDR3nt: TGTGCCAGCAGCCAGCATACAGGGGACACTGAAGCTTTCTTT
abundance: -
v_gene: TRBV4-2
d_gene: TRBD1
j_gene: TRBJ1-1

CDR3aa: CASSSSGGDEKLFF
CDR3nt: TGTGCCAGCAGTTCGTCCGGGGGCGATGAAAAACTGTTTTTT
abundance: few
v_gene: TRBV12-3/TRBV12-4
d_gene: -
j_gene: TRBJ1-4

CDR3aa: CASSSGAAASQETQYF
CDR3nt: TGCGCCAGCAGCTCTGGAGCTGCGGCCTCCCAGGAGACCCAGTACTTC
abundance: -
v_gene: TRBV5-1
d_gene: -
j_gene: TRBJ2-5

CDR3aa: CASSYGTDRTEAFF
CDR3nt: TGTGCCAGCTCATACGGGACCGACCGCACTGAAGCTTTCTTT
abundance: few
v_gene: TRBV18
d_gene: -
j_gene: TRBJ1-1

CDR3aa: CSVEAGSSYTF
CDR3nt: TGCAGCGTCGAGGCAGGGTCCAGCTACACCTTC
abundance: once
v_gene: TRBV29-1
d_gene: -
j_gene: TRBJ1-2

CDR3aa: CASKLHGDPYNSPLHF
CDR3nt: TGTGCCAGCAAGCTTCATGGGGACCCCTATAATTCACCCCTCCACTTT
abundance: few
v_gene: TRBV6-1
d_gene: -
j_gene: TRBJ1-6

CDR3aa: CASSPGQGSRPQHF
CDR3nt: TGTGCCAGCAGCCCGGGACAAGGTTCGCGGCCCCAGCATTTT
abundance: few
v_gene: TRBV27
d_gene: -
j_gene: TRBJ1-5

CDR3aa: CASSLARQGYNEQFF
CDR3nt: TGTGCCAGCAGCTTAGCGCGACAGGGTTACAATGAGCAGTTCTTC
abundance: few
v_gene: TRBV7-9
d_gene: TRBD1
j_gene: TRBJ2-1

CDR3aa: CASNKGQGLVTGELFF
CDR3nt: TGTGCCAGCAATAAGGGACAGGGCCTCGTTACCGGGGAGCTGTTTTTT
abundance: few
v_gene: TRBV11-2
d_gene: TRBD1
j_gene: TRBJ2-2

CDR3aa: CASSSDSYNSPLHF
CDR3nt: TGTGCCAGCAGCTCCGACAGCTATAATTCACCCCTCCACTTT
abundance: -
v_gene: TRBV5-4
d_gene: -
j_gene: TRBJ1-6

CDR3aa: CASRPRDRGYDYGYTF
CDR3nt: TGTGCCAGCAGGCCGCGGGACAGGGGTTATGACTATGGCTACACCTTC
abundance: -
v_gene: TRBV12-3/TRBV12-4
d_gene: TRBD1
j_gene: TRBJ1-2

CDR3aa: CSARAQVMNTEAFF
CDR3nt: TGCAGCGCCCGAGCACAGGTGATGAACACTGAAGCTTTCTTT
abundance: -
v_gene: TRBV29-1
d_gene: -
j_gene: TRBJ1-1

CDR3aa: CASSGGVTGANVLTF
CDR3nt: TGTGCCAGCAGTGGAGGGGTAACCGGGGCCAACGTCCTGACTTTC
abundance: -
v_gene: TRBV28
d_gene: -
j_gene: TRBJ2-6

CDR3aa: CSAIPPGNEQFF
CDR3nt: TGCAGTGCTATCCCCCCTGGAAATGAGCAGTTCTTC
abundance: few
v_gene: TRBV20-1
d_gene: -
j_gene: TRBJ2-1

CDR3aa: CASSLAGSVYGYTF
CDR3nt: TGTGCCAGCAGCTTAGCCGGGTCAGTGTATGGCTACACCTTC
abundance: -
v_gene: TRBV7-9
d_gene: -
j_gene: TRBJ1-2

CDR3aa: CASSQGLSNEKLFF
CDR3nt: TGTGCCAGCAGTCAGGGTCTTTCAAATGAAAAACTGTTTTTT
abundance: few
v_gene: TRBV27
d_gene: -
j_gene: TRBJ1-4

CDR3aa: CASSPRDRRPYDTQYF
CDR3nt: TGTGCCAGCAGCCCCCGGGACAGGAGACCGTACGATACGCAGTATTTT
abundance: -
v_gene: TRBV3-1
d_gene: TRBD1
j_gene: TRBJ2-3

CDR3aa: CASSRAGGEYNEQFF
CDR3nt: TGTGCCAGCAGTCGGGCAGGTGGGGAGTACAATGAGCAGTTCTTC
abundance: -
v_gene: TRBV2
d_gene: -
j_gene: TRBJ2-1

CDR3aa: CASTRQDMNTEAFF
CDR3nt: TGTGCCAGCACCCGACAGGATATGAACACTGAAGCTTTCTTT
abundance: -
v_gene: TRBV12-3/TRBV12-4
d_gene: -
j_gene: TRBJ1-1

CDR3aa: CASSYYPRQYEQYF
CDR3nt: TGTGCCAGCAGTTACTATCCGCGGCAATACGAGCAGTACTTC
abundance: -
v_gene: TRBV6-2/TRBV6-3
d_gene: -
j_gene: TRBJ2-7

CDR3aa: CASSHTGSHGYTF
CDR3nt: TGTGCCAGCAGCCATACAGGGAGCCATGGCTACACCTTC
abundance: many
v_gene: TRBV27
d_gene: -
j_gene: TRBJ1-2

CDR3aa: CASSSDRGHEQFF
CDR3nt: TGCGCCAGCAGCTCGGACAGGGGTCATGAGCAGTTCTTC
abundance: many
v_gene: TRBV5-1
d_gene: TRBD1
j_gene: TRBJ2-1

CDR3aa: CASNEGNSGNTIYF
CDR3nt: TGTGCCAGCAATGAAGGGAACTCTGGAAACACCATATATTTT
abundance: -
v_gene: TRBV7-9
d_gene: -
j_gene: TRBJ1-3